The sequence of this T cell receptor beta chain was determined in a study of blood T cell repertoires in COVID-19. At the level of the study: Both acute and convalescent COVID-19 samples were obtained from the United States, Italy and Spain. Sample material is recorded as cDNA or gDNA derived from T cells, B-cell-depleted T cells, or PBMCs.

Sequenced by immunoSEQ multiplex PCR; TCRdb stores in-frame clones only, minus some. The sample carries approximately 170,000 clones, approximately 85% recorded once. This CDR3 comprises 16 residues. The V and J ends lost 6 bases and 7 bases respectively, with 26 bases between them. Germline V gene lookup returns CDR1 SGHRS and CDR2 YFSETQ. This clone was recorded only once. Specimen: peripheral blood. The chain couples TRBV5-1 to TRBJ2-7; tentatively, D is TRBD1 (6 bases). This TCR came from a man between 60 and 75 years old who had recovered from COVID-19. This chain's CDR3 is CASKGATGSPAGEQYF. The CDR3 region has the DNA TGCGCCAGCAAAGGCGCCACAGGGTCACCCGCTGGGGAGCAGTACTTC.